Listed here is a single T cell receptor beta chain. Germline values: CDR1 ENHRY, CDR2 SYGVKD. V lost 7 bases and J lost 8; bases outside the gene matches: 6. The length of the CDR3 is 13 residues. Participants were placed into cohorts based on the clinical history they reported. Resolution of symptoms, clearance, or two negative PCRs was present in recovered Cohort 3 donors. This sample is drawn from a study of blood T cell repertoires in COVID-19. Study at large: Sites in the United States, Italy and Spain provided acute and convalescent COVID-19 samples. PBMCs, B-cell-depleted T cells, or T cells provided the cDNA or gDNA that made up the material.

Sequencing used immunoSEQ multiplex PCR; TCRdb keeps in-frame clones, though not all of them. The sample lists about 310,000 clones, about 91% seen once, with roughly 8.9% in the top ten. The J gene is TRBJ2-1, the V gene TRBV10-3; 9 bases are shared with TRBD2. This receptor was obtained from a woman in her 40s who had recovered from COVID-19. Sequencing was performed on PBMCs or T cells enriched from blood (not recorded which). The CDR3 here is CAIMAGGGHEQFF. In DNA form, the CDR3 reads TGTGCCATCATGGCGGGAGGGGGCCATGAGCAGTTCTTC.